Below, 28 T cell receptor beta chains from the same sample are listed, as sequenced in a study of blood T cell repertoires in COVID-19. Produced via immunoSEQ multiplex PCR; TCRdb's table is partial and in-frame only. The data show a few hundred thousand clones, around four fifths seen once. Sequenced: peripheral blood. The origin of the receptors is a woman in her forties or fifties with acute or convalescent COVID-19.

The chain combines TRBV9 with TRBJ2-5, with 7 bases identical to TRBD2. Per the germline V gene, CDR1 is SGDLS and CDR2 is YYNGEE. The CDR3 has 14 amino acids. Germline trimming cut 5 bases from V and 2 bases from J; bases unmatched to any gene: 6. DNA of the CDR3: TGTGCCAGCAGTTTCGGGCGGGGGCAAGAGACCCAGTACTTC. It yields the protein CASSFGRGQETQYF. Full variable domain (outside the CDR3, taken from reference TRBV9 and TRBJ2-5): DSGVTQTPKHLITATGQRVTLRCSPRSGDLSVYWYQQSLDQGLQFLIQYYNGEERAKGNILERFSAQQFPDLHSELNLSSLELGDSALYFCASSFGRGQETQYFGPGTRLLVL.

This clone has only one observation. The chain links TRBV7-6 to TRBJ2-7; 11 bases line up with TRBD2. The CDR3 runs 15 residues. Germline V gene sequence: CDR1 SGHVS, CDR2 FNYEAQ. With 0 bases clipped from V and 5 bases from J, the junction kept 3 bases outside the gene matches. The CDR3 sequence is CASSLAILAGDEQYF. DNA for the CDR3: TGTGCCAGCAGCTTAGCGATACTAGCGGGAGACGAGCAGTACTTC.

This clone was detected only a few times. The chain recombines TRBV9 with TRBJ2-3; 9 bases are a match to TRBD2. Germline CDR1 SGDLS, CDR2 YYNGEE. Losses at the gene ends were 0 bases for V and 2 bases for J; bases not matched to a gene: 4. The CDR3 spans 16 residues. The CDR3: CASSVGSGGITDTQYF. The CDR3 DNA is TGTGCCAGCAGCGTAGGTAGCGGGGGTATCACAGATACGCAGTATTTT.

The chain uses TRBV6-6 and TRBJ2-7; TRBD1 matches at 8 bases. Germline loops: CDR1 MNHNY, CDR2 SVGAGI (reference sequence). The V and J ends lost 6 bases and 7 bases, in that order; junction bases with no gene match: 8. This CDR3 comprises 13 residues. CDR3 in amino acids: CASRRGRGREQYF. CDR3 in DNA: TGTGCCAGCAGACGCGGCAGGGGGCGAGAGCAGTACTTC.

The CDR3 DNA follows: TGCAGCGTCCAACGGACAGGGGGGACTGAAGCTTTCTTT. Translating gives CSVQRTGGTEAFF. The chain links TRBV29-1 to TRBJ1-1, with 10 bases aligning to TRBD1. CDR1 is SQVTM and CDR2 is ANQGSEA in the germline V gene. The V segment lost 6 bases and the J segment 5 bases; nucleotides outside the gene matches: 6. The CDR3 extends over 13 amino acids.

The chain links TRBV4-1 to TRBJ2-5; 13 positions agree with TRBD2. V trimming: 5 bases; J trimming: 2 bases; junction bases outside the gene matches: 5. Germline CDR1 reads MGHRA; CDR2 reads YSYEKL. This CDR3 has 16 amino acids. The DNA for the CDR3 is TGCGCCAGCAGCTCGGGGACTAGCGGGGTGCAAGAGACCCAGTACTTC. This gives the protein CASSSGTSGVQETQYF.

This clone has a single count. The rearrangement joins TRBV27 to TRBJ2-5; the match to TRBD2 covers 9 bases. V shed 7 bases, J shed 2 bases, and the junction held 14 bases outside the gene matches. The CDR3 runs 17 residues. Germline assignment: CDR1 MNHEY and CDR2 SMNVEV (reference sequence). CDR3: CASTPGALAGSQETQYF. The CDR3 bases are TGTGCCAGCACTCCCGGGGCGCTAGCGGGATCGCAAGAGACCCAGTACTTC.

This clone has a handful of counts. This specimen includes other DNA sequences encoding the same CDR3. The V and J genes are TRBV6-5 and TRBJ2-2, with a weak D call TRBD1 (5 bases). Trimming removed 4 bases at V and 0 bases at J, with 9 bases between. This CDR3 has 15 amino acids. CDR1 and CDR2 (germline): MNHEY, SVGAGI. CDR3 sequence (DNA): TGTGCCAGCAGTTTAAGGACATCGAACACCGGGGAGCTGTTTTTT. As protein: CASSLRTSNTGELFF.

J is TRBJ1-6 and V is TRBV24-1; a weak D match, TRBD1 (5 bases). V was shortened by 7 bases and J by 4 bases, with 13 bases between the two germline ends. The CDR3 consists of 15 residues. Germline assignment: CDR1 KGHDR and CDR2 SFDVKD. The chain's CDR3 is CATRPDSQYNSPLHF. In DNA form, the CDR3 reads TGTGCCACCAGGCCTGACAGCCAATATAATTCACCCCTCCACTTT.

The chain carries TRBV9 and TRBJ2-3, with D perhaps TRBD2 (5 bases). Germline assignment: CDR1 SGDLS and CDR2 YYNGEE. The CDR3 runs 15 residues. The germline V and J ends were trimmed by 6 bases and 3 bases, with 17 bases remaining between them. CDR3 bases: TGTGCCAGCACCACAACCCTCTGGGAGACAGATACGCAGTATTTT. Its protein product is CASTTTLWETDTQYF.

V and J are TRBV5-1 and TRBJ2-1; the match to TRBD2 covers 9 bases. This CDR3 region has 14 residues. The trim removed 1 base at V and 7 bases at J, leaving 3 bases unmatched. Germline CDR1 reads SGHRS; CDR2 reads YFSETQ. CDR3 sequence reads: CASSLTTSGNEQFF. The CDR3 DNA follows: TGCGCCAGCAGCTTGACGACTAGCGGTAATGAGCAGTTCTTC. Variable domain in full (rest from reference TRBV5-1 and TRBJ2-1): KAGVTQTPRYLIKTRGQQVTLSCSPISGHRSVSWYQQTPGQGLQFLFEYFSETQRNKGNFPGRFSGRQFSNSRSEMNVSTLELGDSALYLCASSLTTSGNEQFFGPGTRLTVL.

The V call is TRBV5-1, the J call TRBJ2-1, with 10 positions matching TRBD1. The ends lost 3 bases at V and 5 bases at J; junction bases unmatched: 2. The CDR3 covers 14 residues. Looked up from germline, CDR1 is SGHRS and CDR2 is YFSETQ. The CDR3 protein is CASSSGTGDNEQFF. The DNA of the CDR3 is TGCGCCAGCAGCTCCGGGACAGGGGACAATGAGCAGTTCTTC.

The chain employs TRBV29-1 and TRBJ1-1, with a weak D call TRBD1 (5 bases). Germline CDR1 is SQVTM and CDR2 is ANQGSEA. Trimming removed 6 bases at V and 2 bases at J, with 13 bases between. The CDR3 loop spans 13 amino acids. CDR3 amino acids: CSVAVTDNTEAFF. The CDR3 bases are TGCAGCGTCGCAGTGACAGATAACACTGAAGCTTTCTTT.

This chain connects TRBV5-4 to TRBJ1-1; tentative D call: TRBD1 (5 bases). The V end lost 0 bases, the J end lost 4 bases, and 7 bases lay between the germline ends. CDR1 is SGHNT and CDR2 is YYREEE in the germline V gene (reference sequence). The CDR3 extends over 13 amino acids. As DNA, the CDR3 is TGTGCCAGCAGCTTGGAAGGGGCCACTGAAGCTTTCTTT. It specifies CASSLEGATEAFF.

This clone was counted a few times. The chain is built from TRBV10-3 and TRBJ2-7; TRBD1 agrees at 12 bases. The length of the CDR3 is 16 residues. Trimming at V came to 2 bases and at J to 7 bases, leaving 9 bases not matched to a gene. The germline gives CDR1 ENHRY, CDR2 SYGVKD. The CDR3 spells CAISENVGTGGGEQYF. DNA of the CDR3: TGTGCCATCAGTGAGAACGTGGGGACAGGGGGCGGTGAGCAGTACTTC.

This clone was seen more than once but under ten times. The chain employs TRBV5-3 and TRBJ1-2; TRBD1 matches 8 bases. TRBV5-3 is filed as an ORF, its function uncertain. J was trimmed by 9 bases and V by 0 bases; bases with no gene match: 7. The CDR3 is 14 amino acids. The CDR3 coding sequence is TGTGCCAGAAGCTTGGAGAGACAGGGGAAAAGCTACACCTTC. Translating it yields CARSLERQGKSYTF.

This sequence joins TRBV5-1 and TRBJ1-3; 7 bases match TRBD1. Looked up from germline, CDR1 is SGHRS and CDR2 is YFSETQ. The CDR3 consists of 16 residues. V lost 7 bases, J lost 0 bases, and 10 bases stayed unmatched. CDR3 DNA: TGCGCCAGCTCTAGGACCGGGACAGACTCTGGAAACACCATATATTTT. It specifies CASSRTGTDSGNTIYF.

The rearrangement uses TRBV7-8 and TRBJ1-1, with D hard to call. Trimming left V 4 bases short and J 5 bases short, with 11 bases between. In germline, CDR1 is SGHVS, CDR2 FQNEAQ. This CDR3 has 13 amino acids. The CDR3 nucleotides read TGTGCCAGCAGCTCGGCGGGCGGAACTGAAGCTTTCTTT. Residues: CASSSAGGTEAFF. The full variable domain, rest sourced from reference TRBV7-8 and TRBJ1-1, is GAGVSQSPRYKVAKRGQDVALRCDPISGHVSLFWYQQALGQGPEFLTYFQNEAQLDKSGLPSDRFFAERPEGSVSTLKIQRTQQEDSAVYLCASSSAGGTEAFFGQGTRLTVV.

The V and J genes are TRBV3-1 (or the pseudogene TRBV3-2) and TRBJ2-3, with 9 bases aligning to TRBD2. V lost 1 base and J lost 1; bases outside the gene matches: 3. This CDR3 spans 16 amino acids. Germline lookup yields CDR1 LGHDT and CDR2 YNNKEL (reference sequence). The CDR3 loop is CASSQAVAGGTDTQYF. DNA of the CDR3: TGTGCCAGCAGCCAAGCGGTAGCGGGGGGCACAGATACGCAGTATTTT.

The rearrangement uses TRBV2 and TRBJ1-6; no reliable D call. Germline assignment: CDR1 SNHLY and CDR2 FYNNEI. CDR3 length: 15 residues. V lost 3 bases to trimming and J lost 6 bases, with 12 bases between them. CDR3 DNA: TGTGCCAGCAGTGATGGAGGGTTTGGTAATTCACCCCTCCACTTT. This codes for CASSDGGFGNSPLHF.

The chain couples TRBV5-4 to TRBJ2-5; D unclear. Germline CDR1 reads SGHNT; CDR2 reads YYREEE (reference sequence). V dropped 4 bases and J dropped 4 bases, with 14 bases sitting between them. The CDR3 loop spans 14 amino acids. CDR3 sequence (DNA): TGTGCCAGCAGCGGCCCTGTGTCGGGAGAGACCCAGTACTTC. Its translation: CASSGPVSGETQYF.

This sequence joins TRBV5-1 and TRBJ2-5; possibly TRBD2 for D (5 bases). This CDR3 is 15 amino acids long. Germline values: CDR1 SGHRS, CDR2 YFSETQ. V lost 1 base and J 5 bases, leaving 15 bases between the germline ends. The CDR3 DNA sequence: TGCGCCAGCAGCTTGCCGGGGAGAGTACGGGAGACCCAGTACTTC. Encoded protein: CASSLPGRVRETQYF.

J is TRBJ1-2 and V is TRBV6-1; perhaps TRBD1 as D (5 bases). CDR1 and CDR2 from the germline V gene are MNHNS and SASEGT. Trimming pared 2 bases from V and 7 bases from J, leaving 17 bases between. The CDR3 extends over 15 amino acids. This CDR3 reads CASSENQGWAAGYTF. In DNA form, the CDR3 reads TGTGCCAGCAGTGAAAACCAGGGATGGGCGGCTGGCTACACCTTC.

The chain couples TRBV15 to TRBJ1-1; D remains ambiguous. The CDR3 runs to 12 residues. The germline CDR1 and CDR2 sequences are LNHNV and YYDKDF (reference sequence). Trimming removed 3 bases at V and 11 bases at J, with 13 bases between. The CDR3 DNA reads as TGTGCCACCAGCAGTGAAGGGAGGAAGGCTTTCTTT. Protein product: CATSSEGRKAFF.

This clone came up a few times. This chain connects TRBV27 to TRBJ2-2; D is perhaps TRBD2 (6 bases). Trimming took off 3 bases at V and 3 bases at J, with 14 bases between the two ends. Germline CDR1 is MNHEY and CDR2 is SMNVEV (reference sequence). The CDR3 extends over 16 amino acids. The CDR3 is CASSFVKRRDTGELFF. CDR3 sequence (DNA): TGTGCCAGCAGTTTTGTCAAGAGGAGGGACACCGGGGAGCTGTTTTTT.

The genes are TRBV19 and TRBJ2-2; tentatively, D is TRBD2 (6 bases). The CDR3 contains 14 residues. Germline loops: CDR1 LNHDA, CDR2 SQIVND (reference sequence). V shed 3 bases and J shed 6 bases, with 11 bases lying between them. DNA for the CDR3: TGTGCCAGTAGTATGTTTTGGAGGGCCGGGGAGCTGTTTTTT. It translates to CASSMFWRAGELFF.

The chain carries TRBV7-9 and TRBJ1-1, with D perhaps matching TRBD1 (5 bases). The CDR3 has 13 residues. From germline, CDR1 is SEHNR and CDR2 FQNEAQ (reference sequence). Trimming pared 4 bases from V and 5 bases from J, leaving 11 bases between. The CDR3 is CASSSRGGTEAFF. CDR3 coding DNA: TGTGCCAGCAGCTCTAGGGGTGGGACTGAAGCTTTCTTT.

The chain couples TRBV10-3 to TRBJ2-3, with 13 nucleotides matching TRBD2. From germline, CDR1 is ENHRY and CDR2 SYGVKD. This CDR3 is 17 amino acids long. Trimming at V came to 4 bases and at J to 0 bases, leaving 4 bases not matched to a gene. CDR3 nucleotide sequence: TGTGCCATCAGTGCGACTAGCGGGGGGCTAAGCACAGATACGCAGTATTTT. It yields the protein CAISATSGGLSTDTQYF.